This T cell receptor beta chain was captured by sequencing in a study of vaccination and CD4 T cells after COVID-19. This clonotype has a handful of counts. Its antigen remains unknown. The Oncomine TCR Beta short-read assay sequenced DNA from cultured CD4+ T cells. Via MiXCR, TCRdb re-called the PCR reads, giving one row per CDR3 protein. The data hold about 11,000 distinct CDR3 sequences, with 46% observed a single time. Treatment indicated: roughly 11-day PBMC culture with coronavirus spike peptide pools or control peptides (ViraFEST assay). The V end lost 2 bases, the J end lost 5 bases, and 20 bases lay between the germline ends. Per germline, CDR1 SGHRS and CDR2 YFSETQ. The CDR3 has 16 residues.

This receptor was taken from a human donor who had recovered from COVID-19. The sequencing sample was made of CD4+ T cells from blood, cultured in vitro. The genes are TRBV5-1 and TRBJ2-7, with D possibly TRBD1 on 6 matching bases. CDR3 DNA sequence: TGCGCCAGCAGCTTCGGACAGAGGTCCACTTTCCACGAGCAGTACTTC. Its protein product is CASSFGQRSTFHEQYF. Complete variable domain (other parts from reference TRBV5-1 and TRBJ2-7): KAGVTQTPRYLIKTRGQQVTLSCSPISGHRSVSWYQQTPGQGLQFLFEYFSETQRNKGNFPGRFSGRQFSNSRSEMNVSTLELGDSALYLCASSFGQRSTFHEQYFGPGTRLTVT.